This T cell receptor (beta chain) was recorded in a study of CD8 T cells in Susac syndrome. Through negative isolation, CD4+ and CD8+ T cells were obtained, while TEMRA cells were enriched using FACS. General observations from the study: Acknowledgment was made by the study that its TCR sequencing and HLA analysis involved a relatively small number of individuals.

Concerning this clonotype itself: What it recognizes is unknown.

Reverse transcription of roughly 0.5 to 1 ug RNA was carried out with random hexamers. An immunoSEQ multiplex PCR amplified TCR beta CDR3 over 54 Vbeta and 13 Jbeta. TCRdb reprocessed the immunoSEQ multiplex PCR reads via MiXCR and lists one record per CDR3 protein. This sample has 100,000 to 150,000 distinct CDR3 sequences; nearly 95% occur once, and the top ten carry roughly 0.13%. The length of the CDR3 is 18 residues. Germline V lookup: CDR1 LGHDT, CDR2 YNNKEL (reference sequence). Trimming cost V 1 base and J 6 bases, with 21 bases left between them. The chain couples TRBV3-1 to TRBJ1-4, with D tentatively TRBD1 (5 bases). Source material: CD4+ T cells from PBMCs. The sequence was collected from a human donor in good health. In nucleotides, the CDR3 is TGTGCCAGCAGCCAAGGCAAAGGGTGGGGCGAGGGTTATGAAAAACTGTTTTTT. Translating gives CASSQGKGWGEGYEKLFF. Variable domain in full (rest from reference TRBV3-1 and TRBJ1-4): DTAVSQTPKYLVTQMGNDKSIKCEQNLGHDTMYWYKQDSKKFLKIMFSYNNKELIINETVPNRFSPKSPDKAHLNLHINSLELGDSAVYFCASSQGKGWGEGYEKLFFGSGTQLSVL.